Listed here is a single T cell receptor (beta chain). This clonotype came up many times. The target of this receptor is not known. Nothing much larger sits one base from this clone, and base qualities are not available. The CDR3 starts with the cysteine, ends with the phenylalanine, and has 17 residues. Just CDR3 DNA is preserved here, 51 bases in frame from base 1. The CDR1 and CDR2 encoded by the germline V gene are LGHNA and YSLEER. Trimmed from V: 0 bases; trimmed from J: 5 bases; junction bases lacking a gene match: 10. These data originate in a study of T cells after yellow fever vaccination (dated by TCRdb to about 2019). With regard to the full study: The SMART-Seq v4 Ultra Low Input RNA kit was used to prepare libraries from fractions with low cell numbers. Bulk TCR alpha and beta repertoires were sequenced longitudinally to track T-cell clones before and after primary and booster YFV17D yellow fever vaccination. Two healthy male donors, one aged 18 to 30 and one aged 30 to 39 years, were included in the cohort. Blood was collected at multiple timepoints before and after primary and secondary immunization, and bulk PBMC replicates and cell subsets were isolated. Broader findings and caveats from the paper: A small share of clonotypes occurred in both CD4 and CD8 compartments, likely arising from convergent recombination. Compared with the primary T-cell response, the secondary T-cell response was faster but weaker, reaching its peak on day 5 rather than on day 15. Most clones expanded after primary vaccination (roughly 96% of CD4 and roughly 90% of CD8) were re-detected after the booster, suggesting that broad memory maintenance occurred. FACS-sorted repertoires could contain abundant contaminating clonotypes from the bulk population, so computational filtering was required. Only a couple of donors were included in the study, so the extent to which the findings can be generalized is limited.

In the paper's terms, the treatment or condition label means: live attenuated yellow fever vaccine strain. PBMCs were isolated from peripheral blood using a standard Ficoll-Paque protocol. CD4 and CD8 T-cell fractions were isolated with Dynabeads CD4 and CD8 positive selection kits. TriZol was used to extract RNA from bulk PBMCs, from CD4 and CD8 fractions, and from dextramer-positive and dextramer-negative fractions. The instrument given in TCRdb is Illumina NovaSeq 6000. TCR cDNA was synthesized by 5'RACE template switching, through which a universal primer site and unique molecular identifiers were introduced. cDNA synthesis was primed from both the TCR alpha and TCR beta constant segments. Libraries were amplified in two PCR steps, with sample barcodes and sequencing adapters added in the second step. Libraries were sequenced on Illumina HiSeq 2500 (2x100 bp) or NovaSeq (2x150 bp). The source study handled its data this way. MIGEC was used to demultiplex reads and collapse the reads into UMI consensus sequences, and MiXCR was used for V(D)J alignment. Clonotypes responding to the vaccine were identified with edgeR on replicate PBMC samples, with the criteria of FDR below 0.01 and a log2 fold change above 5 up to day 15. Bulk clonotypes were assigned CD4 or CD8 identity according to which sequenced CD4 or CD8 repertoire held them at higher abundance. TCRdb reprocessing: public reads trimmed at Q25 with fastp, clones called with MiXCR, in-frame beta chains kept. Here each entry gathers all rows of one CDR3 protein and keeps the most common genes and DNA. V and J calls and clone size were set by TCRdb, not the authors. This sample has 150,000 or so distinct CDR3 sequences in its table, and around 9% of those were observed once. The biggest ten clones account for under 40% of the sample.

The clonotype was recovered from a man between 18 and 29 years old who received the YFV17D yellow fever vaccine. Sample: CD8+ T cells sorted from PBMCs, taken 45 days after the yellow fever booster vaccination. The V gene is TRBV4-3 and the J gene is TRBJ2-5; 9 middle bases align to TRBD1. The DNA sequence follows: TGCGCCAGCAGCCAAGAGGGGGACAGGGAGTGGTCGGAGACCCAGTACTTC. It encodes CASSQEGDREWSETQYF.